These 5 T cell receptor beta chains came from one sample sequenced in a study of neurological immune-mediated disorders. TCRdb re-called the 5' RACE reads with MiXCR, one entry per CDR3 protein. The data hold tens of thousands of distinct CDR3 sequences, with more than 9.5% observed a single time. Sample: PBMCs. The receptors come from a woman aged 55-70 years with HTLV-1-associated myelopathy (HAM/TSP).

This clonotype was recorded at least ten times. The V and J genes are TRBV20-1 and TRBJ2-7, with D perhaps TRBD1 (6 bases). The CDR3 consists of 14 residues. Trimming left V 5 bases short and J 0 bases short, with 14 bases between. Germline V gene data show CDR1 as DFQATT and CDR2 as SNEGSKA (reference sequence). The CDR3 spells CSASGTSSSYEQYF. CDR3 DNA: TGCAGTGCTTCAGGGACATCAAGCTCCTACGAGCAGTACTTC.

This clonotype was found many times. This chain connects TRBV27 to TRBJ2-7; D is uncertain. Germline CDR1 MNHEY, CDR2 SMNVEV (reference sequence). Trimming took off 5 bases at V and 6 bases at J, with 14 bases between the two ends. CDR3 size: 13 residues. This chain's CDR3 is CASSPVVASEQYF. The CDR3, as DNA: TGTGCCAGCAGTCCCGTCGTGGCGTCCGAGCAGTACTTC.

This clonotype showed up many times. V gene TRBV20-1 combines with J gene TRBJ1-5, with 8 bases identical to TRBD1. The CDR3 loop spans 15 amino acids. Germline V gene sequence: CDR1 DFQATT, CDR2 SNEGSKA (reference sequence). V shed 1 base, J shed 2 bases, and the junction held 4 bases outside the gene matches. Written as DNA, the CDR3 is TGCAGTGCTAGAGGGACAGGGAATCGCAATCAGCCCCAGCATTTT. It is translated as CSARGTGNRNQPQHF.

This clonotype was seen many times. The genes are TRBV5-1 and TRBJ1-2; 7 bases agree with TRBD1. With 5 bases clipped from V and 3 bases from J, the junction kept 7 bases outside the gene matches. There are 14 residues in the CDR3. The germline V gene has CDR1 SGHRS and CDR2 YFSETQ. The CDR3 nucleotides read TGCGCCAGCAGACTACAAACAGGGGACTATGGCTACACCTTC. As protein: CASRLQTGDYGYTF.

The table lists this clonotype with many counts. The chain combines TRBV7-8 with TRBJ2-7; D unclear. Trimming shortened V by 5 bases and J by 2 bases, and 10 bases separated the two germline ends. Germline V CDR1 and CDR2: SGHVS, FQNEAQ. This CDR3 spans 13 amino acids. CDR3 nucleotides: TGTGCCAGCAGCCACCCCCGTGCCTACGAGCAGTACTTC. The encoded protein is CASSHPRAYEQYF. The variable domain in full, with the rest retrieved from reference TRBV7-8 and TRBJ2-7, is GAGVSQSPRYKVAKRGQDVALRCDPISGHVSLFWYQQALGQGPEFLTYFQNEAQLDKSGLPSDRFFAERPEGSVSTLKIQRTQQEDSAVYLCASSHPRAYEQYFGPGTRLTVT.